Listed here are 14 T cell receptor beta chains from one sample, sequenced in a study of HIV-infected patients and healthy controls (dated by TCRdb to the mid-2010s). After antiretroviral therapy began, follow-up blood was collected from HIV-infected patients roughly three months, about 14 weeks, later. Since whole blood was used without any cell fractionation, the repertoire reflected all peripheral T cells in unsorted form. The library was obtained by 5' RACE. TCRdb records Illumina MiSeq as the sequencer. Reverse transcription of approximately 530 ng RNA was performed with SuperScript III using primers directed against the alpha and beta constant regions. Separate alpha and beta chain libraries were generated by chain-specific third strand synthesis with multiplexing indices. The public reads were quality trimmed at Q25 with fastp and then assembled into clones with MiXCR by TCRdb, keeping productive beta chains. Rows are unified per CDR3 protein, each entry keeping the most common DNA and genes. Recorded for this sample are roughly 7,800 distinct CDR3 sequences; 7.5% to 9.5% of them occurred a single time. Clones ranked in the top ten supply 20% to 25% of the sample.

The input for sequencing was blood, taken during antiretroviral therapy. These receptors were collected from an adult with HIV infection.

Ten or more counts support this clonotype. The chain combines TRBV24-1 with TRBJ1-1, with TRBD1 matching over 7 bases. V was clipped by 3 bases and J by 4 bases; unmatched bases: 7. Germline-derived CDR1 and CDR2 are KGHDR and SFDVKD. The length of the CDR3 is 15 residues. Written as DNA, the CDR3 is TGTGCCACCAGTGATGCAAGTACAGGGGCCACTGAAGCTTTCTTT. Translated: CATSDASTGATEAFF.

There are many counts of this clonotype. The chain has TRBV29-1 and TRBJ2-4; D remains ambiguous. Trimming left V 5 bases short and J 1 base short, with 9 bases between. Germline V gene data show CDR1 as SQVTM and CDR2 as ANQGSEA. This CDR3 region has 13 residues. The CDR3 is CSVTATAKNIQYF. In DNA form, the CDR3 reads TGCAGCGTTACAGCCACGGCCAAAAACATTCAGTACTTC. The whole variable domain, remainder taken from reference TRBV29-1 and TRBJ2-4, is SAVISQKPSRDICQRGTSLTIQCQVDSQVTMMFWYRQQPGQSLTLIATANQGSEATYESGFVIDKFPISRPNLTFSTLTVSNMSPEDSSIYLCSVTATAKNIQYFGAGTRLSVL.

The rearrangement links TRBV18 to TRBJ1-1; D unresolved. Trimming pared 10 bases from V and 0 bases from J, leaving 18 bases between. CDR3 length: 15 residues. CDR1 KGHSH and CDR2 LQKENI come from the germline V gene. CDR3 amino acids: CATAGTLSMNTEAFF. The CDR3 bases are TGTGCCACCGCGGGCACTTTATCCATGAACACTGAAGCTTTCTTT.

The chain is built from TRBV20-1 and TRBJ2-1; tentatively, D is TRBD2 (6 bases). V was cut by 6 bases and J by 7 bases, with 19 bases left in between. The germline CDR1 and CDR2 sequences are DFQATT and SNEGSKA (reference sequence). This CDR3 is built from 14 residues. The CDR3 region has the DNA TGCAGTGCCACTGGGGCTAGCGATTTAAATGAGCAGTTCTTC. Its protein is CSATGASDLNEQFF.

This clonotype was seen a few times. The V and J genes are TRBV20-1 and TRBJ2-7, with a possible D match to TRBD1 (6 bases). Deletions cut 0 bases from V and 0 bases from J, with 12 bases between. The CDR3 runs 15 residues. Germline V gene sequence: CDR1 DFQATT, CDR2 SNEGSKA (reference sequence). The CDR3 loop reads CSARDRDKSSYEQYF. CDR3 in DNA: TGCAGTGCTAGAGACCGGGACAAAAGCTCCTACGAGCAGTACTTC.

In its sample, this clonotype is large. This chain connects TRBV12-3 or TRBV12-4 to TRBJ1-1; a weak D match, TRBD1 (6 bases). The CDR3 runs 17 residues. Trimming pared 1 base from V and 3 bases from J, leaving 18 bases between. CDR3 sequence: CASSLETGRMEDTEAFF. The CDR3 DNA reads TGTGCCAGCAGTTTAGAAACAGGGCGAATGGAGGACACTGAAGCTTTCTTT.

The rearrangement uses TRBV27 and TRBJ2-2; TRBD2 might be the D (6 bases). This CDR3 region has 15 residues. In germline, CDR1 is MNHEY, CDR2 SMNVEV (reference sequence). V was shortened by 6 bases and J by 1 base, with 12 bases between the two germline ends. The CDR3 is CASSPSGLNTGELFF. The CDR3 DNA is TGTGCCAGCAGCCCCAGCGGGCTGAACACCGGGGAGCTGTTTTTT.

The rearrangement joins TRBV7-2 to TRBJ2-5, with D perhaps matching TRBD1 (6 bases). The CDR3 runs 17 residues. Germline CDR1 SGHTA, CDR2 FQGNSA. V was clipped by 6 bases and J by 5 bases, with 25 bases between them. CDR3 protein: CASRGATRRVTTETQYF. The CDR3 DNA reads as TGTGCCAGCAGGGGGGCGACAAGAAGAGTCACAACGGAGACCCAGTACTTC.

This clonotype was seen more than once but under ten times. This chain links TRBV7-2 with TRBJ1-1, with D hard to call. The CDR3 runs to 14 residues. The germline CDR1 and CDR2 sequences are SGHTA and FQGNSA. Trimming took 2 bases from V and 0 from J, leaving 7 bases between them. For the CDR3, the DNA is TGTGCCAGCAGCTTAACCAGTATGAACACTGAAGCTTTCTTT. Its protein product is CASSLTSMNTEAFF.

This sequence joins TRBV12-3 or TRBV12-4 and TRBJ1-1; a weak D match, TRBD1 (6 bases). The V gene lost 8 bases and the J gene lost 8 bases, with 12 bases spanning the gap. The CDR3 extends over 11 amino acids. This chain's CDR3 is CASRRTAEAFF. The CDR3 DNA reads TGTGCCAGCCGACGGACAGCGGAAGCTTTCTTT.

This clonotype was detected ten times or more. The gene calls are TRBV12-3 or TRBV12-4 and TRBJ1-1; D ambiguous. This CDR3 comprises 16 residues. Trimming left V 6 bases short and J 0 bases short, with 17 bases between. This chain's CDR3 is CASRPRTAYMNTEAFF. The DNA for the CDR3 is TGTGCCAGCAGACCCAGGACGGCGTATATGAACACTGAAGCTTTCTTT.

There are many counts of this clonotype. This chain connects TRBV4-1 to TRBJ2-1; TRBD1 is a possible D gene (5 bases). Trimming shortened V by 3 bases and J by 5 bases, and 23 bases separated the two germline ends. This CDR3 is built from 18 residues. The germline V gene encodes CDR1 MGHRA and CDR2 YSYEKL. The CDR3 nucleotides read TGCGCCAGCAGCCAGCCAGTCGTGGGGCGGAAACCTAACAATGAGCAGTTCTTC. As protein: CASSQPVVGRKPNNEQFF.

By share of the sample, this clonotype is large (0.1 to 1%). The V call is TRBV7-9, the J call TRBJ2-1; D gene unclear. The germline V gene encodes CDR1 SEHNR and CDR2 FQNEAQ (reference sequence). The CDR3 sequence is 12 residues long. V lost 1 base, J lost 8 bases, and 6 bases lay in between. CDR3 region: CASSLVVHEQFF. For the CDR3, the DNA is TGTGCCAGCAGCTTAGTCGTTCATGAGCAGTTCTTC.

This clonotype is labeled medium-sized. The chain links TRBV5-1 to TRBJ2-1, with 7 bases aligning to TRBD2. The CDR3 has 15 amino acids. V shed 2 bases, J shed 8 bases, and the junction held 10 bases outside the gene matches. The germline V gene encodes CDR1 SGHRS and CDR2 YFSETQ. As DNA, the CDR3 is TGCGCCAGCAGCTTCCTAGCGGAGTCGGCCCATGAGCAGTTCTTC. Protein sequence: CASSFLAESAHEQFF. The variable domain in full, completed from reference TRBV5-1 and TRBJ2-1, reads KAGVTQTPRYLIKTRGQQVTLSCSPISGHRSVSWYQQTPGQGLQFLFEYFSETQRNKGNFPGRFSGRQFSNSRSEMNVSTLELGDSALYLCASSFLAESAHEQFFGPGTRLTVL.